One and the same sample provided the 28 T cell receptor beta chains below, sequenced in a study of blood T cell repertoires in COVID-19. Assay used: immunoSEQ multiplex PCR; TCRdb lists only in-frame clones, some missing. Of approximately 250,000 clones listed, 80% to 95% are singletons. The specimen was PBMCs or T cells enriched from blood (not recorded which). The receptors stem from a man aged 35-49 years who had been exposed to COVID-19.

This chain connects TRBV5-1 to TRBJ2-7; D gene ambiguous. Per the germline V gene, CDR1 is SGHRS and CDR2 is YFSETQ. Trimming left V 0 bases short and J 8 bases short, with 9 bases between. CDR3 length equals 12 residues. The CDR3 loop is CASSLVREQQYF. The CDR3 DNA reads as TGCGCCAGCAGCTTGGTTAGAGAACAGCAGTACTTC.

This clone was counted at least ten times. The chain combines TRBV5-1 with TRBJ2-7, with 11 bases identical to TRBD2. Germline V gene sequence: CDR1 SGHRS, CDR2 YFSETQ. CDR3 size: 17 residues. V was pared by 4 bases and J by 3 bases, with 12 bases of the junction left unmatched. The CDR3 DNA sequence: TGCGCCAGCAGCCTTCCGACTAGCGGGAACTTCTTCTACGAGCAGTACTTC. This gives the protein CASSLPTSGNFFYEQYF.

Here the CDR3 reads CASDRMDGYTF. The CDR3 DNA follows: TGTGCCAGCGACAGGATGGATGGCTACACCTTC. The chain couples TRBV7-9 to TRBJ1-2, with D tentatively TRBD1 (6 bases). The CDR3 runs to 11 residues. V was trimmed by 8 bases and J by 6 bases, leaving 10 bases between them. Germline-derived CDR1 and CDR2 are SEHNR and FQNEAQ (reference sequence).

J is TRBJ2-2 and V is TRBV4-1; 7 nucleotides align to TRBD1. Germline loops: CDR1 MGHRA, CDR2 YSYEKL. This CDR3 has 16 residues. After removal of 1 base from V and 0 bases from J, the junction contained 2 bases not matched to a gene. In DNA, the CDR3 is TGCGCCAGCAGCCAAGCAGGGGGTGCGAACACCGGGGAGCTGTTTTTT. Protein: CASSQAGGANTGELFF.

The chain recombines TRBV3-1 (or the pseudogene TRBV3-2) with TRBJ1-3; D might be TRBD1 (6 bases). Germline V gives CDR1 LGHDT, CDR2 YNNKEL (reference sequence). This CDR3 is built from 17 residues. Trimming shortened V by 3 bases and J by 0 bases, and 15 bases separated the two germline ends. CDR3 nucleotide sequence: TGTGCCAGCAGCCATTTCAGACAGGCGAGCTCTGGAAACACCATATATTTT. Protein sequence: CASSHFRQASSGNTIYF.

This rearrangement joins TRBV9 to TRBJ1-3; no clear D. Per the germline V gene, CDR1 is SGDLS and CDR2 is YYNGEE. The CDR3 has 13 amino acids. With 3 bases removed from V and 2 bases from J, the gap between germline ends came to 6 bases. The CDR3 protein is CASSAPTGNTIYF. The DNA for the CDR3 is TGTGCCAGCAGCGCCCCAACTGGAAACACCATATATTTT.

The chain employs TRBV27 and TRBJ2-1; D might be TRBD2 (5 bases). Per the germline V gene, CDR1 is MNHEY and CDR2 is SMNVEV (reference sequence). V lost 5 bases, J lost 2 bases, and 10 bases lay in between. CDR3 length: 14 amino acids. CDR3 bases: TGTGCCAGCAGTACAACCGGGGCCTACAATGAGCAGTTCTTC. Its translation is CASSTTGAYNEQFF.

This clone appeared once. This sequence joins TRBV7-9 and TRBJ1-1, with a weak D call TRBD1 (5 bases). CDR1 and CDR2 (germline): SEHNR, FQNEAQ (reference sequence). The germline V and J ends were trimmed by 5 bases and 4 bases, with 14 bases remaining between them. The CDR3 covers 14 residues. This CDR3 is CASSRGGGGTEAFF. The CDR3 nucleotides are TGTGCCAGCAGCCGGGGGGGAGGAGGCACTGAAGCTTTCTTT. The whole variable domain, remainder taken from reference TRBV7-9 and TRBJ1-1, is DTGVSQNPRHKITKRGQNVTFRCDPISEHNRLYWYRQTLGQGPEFLTYFQNEAQLEKSRLLSDRFSAERPKGSFSTLEIQRTEQGDSAMYLCASSRGGGGTEAFFGQGTRLTVV.

The rearrangement joins TRBV18 to TRBJ2-5, with a weak D call TRBD1 (6 bases). The CDR3 runs to 17 residues. Germline values: CDR1 KGHSH, CDR2 LQKENI. The V end lost 2 bases, the J end lost 4 bases, and 20 bases lay between the germline ends. The CDR3 coding sequence is TGTGCCAGCTCACCAGGGGAAAACCAGGGGCCCAGAGAGACCCAGTACTTC. Its translation is CASSPGENQGPRETQYF.

The chain carries TRBV7-7 and TRBJ2-5, with 9 bases aligning to TRBD1. The CDR3 sequence is 15 residues long. V shed 5 bases and J 3 bases; nucleotides not matched to a gene: 7. Germline V CDR1 and CDR2: SSHAT, FNYEAQ (reference sequence). CDR3 residues: CASSQGGQGKETQYF. CDR3 bases: TGTGCCAGCAGCCAGGGCGGACAGGGGAAAGAGACCCAGTACTTC.

The V call is TRBV11-3, the J call TRBJ1-5; TRBD1 might be the D (5 bases). V shed 0 bases and J shed 4 bases, with 22 bases lying between them. CDR1 is SGHNT and CDR2 is YENEEA in the germline V gene. The CDR3 totals 19 residues. The CDR3 is CASSLDGGNRHPRNQPQHF. The CDR3 DNA follows: TGTGCCAGCAGCTTAGATGGGGGGAACAGGCATCCCCGAAATCAGCCCCAGCATTTT. The full variable domain, its missing parts supplied by reference TRBV11-3 and TRBJ1-5, is EAGVVQSPRYKIIEKKQPVAFWCNPISGHNTLYWYLQNLGQGPELLIRYENEEAVDDSQLPKDRFSAERLKGVDSTLKIQPAELGDSAVYLCASSLDGGNRHPRNQPQHFGDGTRLSIL.

The CDR3 DNA reads as TGTGCCAGCAGCGTAGGGGACAGGTACGATGGGTACGAGCAGTACTTC. This sequence encodes CASSVGDRYDGYEQYF. The chain employs TRBV9 and TRBJ2-7; 8 nucleotides line up with TRBD1. Germline assignment: CDR1 SGDLS and CDR2 YYNGEE. This CDR3 is built from 16 residues. Trimming removed 0 bases from V and 4 bases from J; junction bases left unmatched: 9.

The genes are TRBV5-4 and TRBJ1-4, with 7 bases lining up with TRBD1. Germline values: CDR1 SGHNT, CDR2 YYREEE (reference sequence). The CDR3 consists of 15 residues. J was trimmed by 2 bases and V by 4 bases; bases with no gene match: 5. This chain's CDR3 is CASSQGESTNEKLFF. In nucleotides, the CDR3 is TGTGCCAGCAGCCAGGGGGAGTCCACTAATGAAAAACTGTTTTTT.

This clone has just one count. This sequence joins TRBV19 and TRBJ2-5; 7 bases fit TRBD1. Germline assignment: CDR1 LNHDA and CDR2 SQIVND (reference sequence). The CDR3 extends over 15 amino acids. V gave up 4 bases and J gave up 5 bases; unmatched junction bases: 10. CDR3 region: CASSKSPIGGETQYF. In nucleotides, the CDR3 is TGTGCCAGTAGTAAGTCACCTATAGGGGGCGAGACCCAGTACTTC. Supplemented by reference TRBV19 and TRBJ2-5, the full variable domain reads DGGITQSPKYLFRKEGQNVTLSCEQNLNHDAMYWYRQDPGQGLRLIYYSQIVNDFQKGDIAEGYSVSREKKESFPLTVTSAQKNPTAFYLCASSKSPIGGETQYFGPGTRLLVL.

The chain is built from TRBV25-1 and TRBJ1-1; TRBD1 agrees at 7 bases. This CDR3 contains 14 residues. Germline V gene data show CDR1 as MGHDK and CDR2 as SYGVNS. The J segment lost 5 bases and the V segment lost 8 bases, leaving 11 bases of the junction unmatched. The CDR3 loop reads CASAVAGQSTEAFF. CDR3 nucleotides: TGTGCCAGCGCCGTAGCGGGACAGAGTACTGAAGCTTTCTTT.

The chain employs TRBV28 and TRBJ1-5; D unresolved. The CDR3 is made up of 14 amino acids. Germline V gene lookup returns CDR1 MDHEN and CDR2 SYDVKM. The V and J ends lost 2 bases and 3 bases respectively, with 8 bases between them. CDR3 sequence reads: CASSLGQNNQPQHF. For the CDR3, the DNA is TGTGCCAGCAGTTTAGGGCAAAACAATCAGCCCCAGCATTTT.

V and J are TRBV9 and TRBJ2-1; unclear D gene. CDR3 length: 13 amino acids. The germline gives CDR1 SGDLS, CDR2 YYNGEE. The germline V and J ends were trimmed by 4 bases and 5 bases, with 10 bases remaining between them. CDR3 in DNA: TGTGCCAGCAGCCCTCACTTAGACAATGAGCAGTTCTTC. This sequence encodes CASSPHLDNEQFF.

This clone was seen only once. CDR3 nucleotides: TGTGCCAGCAGCCTGAGTGCACAGGGGAACACTGAAGCTTTCTTT. This gives the protein CASSLSAQGNTEAFF. The chain links TRBV3-1 (or the pseudogene TRBV3-2) to TRBJ1-1, with a tentative D call TRBD1 (6 bases). The germline CDR1 and CDR2 sequences are LGHDT and YNNKEL (reference sequence). V was pared by 4 bases and J by 1 base, with 13 bases between. The CDR3 consists of 15 residues.

This rearrangement joins TRBV2 to TRBJ1-3, with D tentatively TRBD1 (6 bases). CDR3 length equals 14 residues. The V and J ends lost 1 base and 4 bases respectively, with 8 bases between them. The germline CDR1 and CDR2 sequences are SNHLY and FYNNEI. The CDR3 DNA reads as TGTGCCAGCAGTGAAGATGACAGGGGAAACACCATATATTTT. Translating gives CASSEDDRGNTIYF.

The chain links TRBV28 to TRBJ1-5, with D possibly TRBD1 on 6 matching bases. The germline gives CDR1 MDHEN, CDR2 SYDVKM. The CDR3 contains 16 residues. Trimming left V 5 bases short and J 7 bases short, with 21 bases between. CDR3 DNA sequence: TGTGCCAGCAGTAAAATGTTTATACAGGGACACCAGCCCCAGCATTTT. Residues: CASSKMFIQGHQPQHF.

The CDR3 spells CASSFPPGSVTGELFF. The DNA of the CDR3 is TGTGCCAGCAGTTTTCCACCCGGGAGTGTCACCGGGGAGCTGTTTTTT. The chain uses TRBV28 and TRBJ2-2; perhaps TRBD2 as D (6 bases). V was clipped by 3 bases and J by 4 bases, with 15 bases between them. CDR1 MDHEN and CDR2 SYDVKM come from the germline V gene. The CDR3 sequence is 16 residues long.

The chain combines TRBV27 with TRBJ2-3; TRBD2 aligns across 9 bases. Trimming took 5 bases from V and 0 from J; bases not matched to a gene: 6. Per the germline V gene, CDR1 is MNHEY and CDR2 is SMNVEV (reference sequence). The CDR3 runs to 16 residues. CDR3 amino acids: CASSPYTSGSTDTQYF. CDR3 DNA: TGTGCCAGCAGTCCATACACTAGCGGGAGCACAGATACGCAGTATTTT.

The CDR3 loop reads CASAVRGLAARANEQFF. The CDR3 DNA follows: TGTGCCAGCGCTGTCAGGGGTTTAGCTGCAAGGGCCAATGAGCAGTTCTTC. The chain couples TRBV27 to TRBJ2-1; D might be TRBD1 (6 bases). Germline CDR1 is MNHEY and CDR2 is SMNVEV (reference sequence). The CDR3 length is 17 residues. V lost 8 bases, J lost 6 bases, and 26 bases lay in between.

This clone was picked up one time. The V gene is TRBV28, the J gene TRBJ2-5; TRBD1 matches at 7 bases. The junction had 13 bases not matched to a gene; V was cut back by 10 bases and J by 8 bases. The CDR3 length is 13 residues. CDR1 is MDHEN, CDR2 SYDVKM, per germline. The CDR3 coding sequence is TGTGCCACTCGACAGGGAAGGAAGGGTACCCAGTACTTC. It yields the protein CATRQGRKGTQYF.

The chain joins TRBV27 to TRBJ2-3, with TRBD2 matching 7 bases. Trimming removed 2 bases from V and 4 bases from J; junction bases left unmatched: 9. The CDR3 has 16 amino acids. CDR1 is MNHEY and CDR2 is SMNVEV in the germline V gene (reference sequence). The DNA for the CDR3 is TGTGCCAGCAGTTTAAACGCGGGAGTCACCGCAGATACGCAGTATTTT. This codes for CASSLNAGVTADTQYF.

The V and J genes are TRBV30 and TRBJ1-5, with 7 bases aligning to TRBD1. The CDR3 runs 14 residues. Germline CDR1 is GTSNPN and CDR2 is SVGIG (reference sequence). V dropped 6 bases and J dropped 3; count of bases not matched to a gene: 8. CDR3 residues: CACSTGAHNQPQHF. CDR3 sequence (DNA): TGTGCCTGCAGTACAGGGGCGCACAATCAGCCCCAGCATTTT.

CDR3 nucleotide sequence: TGTGCCACCAGCCGGAGCTTCGGGGGAGGTGGTGAAAAACTGTTTTTT. It yields the protein CATSRSFGGGGEKLFF. The chain links TRBV15 to TRBJ1-4; perhaps TRBD1 as D (5 bases). The CDR3 contains 16 residues. V lost 5 bases, J lost 7 bases, and 20 bases lay in between. The germline gives CDR1 LNHNV, CDR2 YYDKDF (reference sequence). Full variable domain (outside the CDR3, taken from reference TRBV15 and TRBJ1-4): DAMVIQNPRYQVTQFGKPVTLSCSQTLNHNVMYWYQQKSSQAPKLLFHYYDKDFNNEADTPDNFQSRRPNTSFCFLDIRSPGLGDTAMYLCATSRSFGGGGEKLFFGSGTQLSVL.

This chain connects TRBV30 to TRBJ1-5; D may be TRBD1 (6 bases). From germline, CDR1 is GTSNPN and CDR2 SVGIG (reference sequence). The CDR3 sequence is 13 residues long. V was pared by 7 bases and J by 2 bases, with 12 bases between. The CDR3 DNA follows: TGTGCCTTCAGGGGTGACGGCAATCAGCCCCAGCATTTT. Amino acid sequence: CAFRGDGNQPQHF.